Listed here are 18 T cell receptor beta chains from one sample, sequenced in a study of CD8+ T cells in alopecia areata. In each case, RNA was isolated and then reverse transcribed into cDNA as the sequencing template. Produced via immunoSEQ multiplex PCR; TCRdb's table is partial and in-frame only. The repertoire holds about 97,000 clones, 41% seen once, with 1.3% in the top ten. Sequencing was performed on CD4+ T cells sorted from blood. These receptors were obtained from a human donor with alopecia areata.

The chain combines TRBV5-1 with TRBJ2-3, with D perhaps being TRBD1 or TRBD2 (6 bases each). V lost 4 bases and J 1 base, leaving 16 bases between the germline ends. CDR1 is SGHRS and CDR2 is YFSETQ in the germline V gene. This CDR3 is built from 16 residues. CDR3 coding DNA: TGCGCCAGCAGCGCGACGGGGGCAGGCCGCACAGATACGCAGTATTTT. It yields the protein CASSATGAGRTDTQYF.

The table lists this clone with a few counts. The genes are TRBV18 and TRBJ2-5; the D gene could be TRBD1 or TRBD2 (6 bases each). This CDR3 is built from 13 residues. The V and J ends lost 4 bases and 5 bases respectively, with 11 bases between them. CDR1 is KGHSH and CDR2 is LQKENI in the germline V gene. The CDR3 DNA sequence: TGTGCCAGCTCACAGGGGGGCCAGGAGACCCAGTACTTC. Translating gives CASSQGGQETQYF.

V gene TRBV27 combines with J gene TRBJ1-1, with D maybe TRBD1 (6 bases). Trimming took off 4 bases at V and 2 bases at J, with 11 bases between the two ends. Germline CDR1 MNHEY, CDR2 SMNVEV (reference sequence). The CDR3 is 14 amino acids. The CDR3 is CASSSTGPNTEAFF. CDR3 DNA sequence: TGTGCCAGCAGTTCGACAGGACCAAACACTGAAGCTTTCTTT.

This clone was observed a single time. The V call is TRBV2, the J call TRBJ2-1, with a weak D call TRBD2 (7 bases). The CDR3 sequence is 16 residues long. Looked up from germline, CDR1 is SNHLY and CDR2 is FYNNEI. V was clipped by 6 bases and J by 4 bases, with 19 bases between them. DNA for the CDR3: TGTGCCAGCAGCAGGACTAGTTACAGGGAATACAATGAGCAGTTCTTC. Amino acids: CASSRTSYREYNEQFF.

The chain recombines TRBV2 with TRBJ2-1; 7 bases agree with TRBD2. The V and J ends lost 6 bases and 7 bases, in that order; junction bases with no gene match: 9. The CDR3 length is 14 residues. Germline V gene sequence: CDR1 SNHLY, CDR2 FYNNEI. The CDR3 nucleotides are TGTGCCAGCAGAAACAGGTTCGGGAGGAATGAGCAGTTCTTC. Residues: CASRNRFGRNEQFF.

The chain uses TRBV23-1 and TRBJ2-6; D gene unclear. TRBV23-1 is classed as an ORF, of uncertain function. The germline V and J ends were trimmed by 0 bases and 3 bases, with 18 bases remaining between them. CDR3 length equals 19 residues. The DNA of the CDR3 is TGCGCCAGCAGTCAATCGATTTTACAGTTTTTGATTGGGGCCAACGTCCTGACTTTC. Translating gives CASSQSILQFLIGANVLTF.

This clone was counted a few times. The J gene is TRBJ2-5, the V gene TRBV14, with TRBD1 identical over 7 bases. This CDR3 has 15 amino acids. V lost 3 bases, J lost 5 bases, and 9 bases stayed unmatched. Germline V CDR1 and CDR2: SGHDN, FVKESK. CDR3 DNA: TGTGCCAGCAGCCATGAAGTAGGGGGCCAGGAGACCCAGTACTTC. It is translated as CASSHEVGGQETQYF.

This rearrangement joins TRBV5-1 to TRBJ2-5; 8 nucleotides line up with TRBD2. With 2 bases clipped from V and 5 bases from J, the junction kept 8 bases outside the gene matches. CDR3 length: 15 residues. CDR1 is SGHRS and CDR2 is YFSETQ in the germline V gene. CDR3 nucleotides: TGCGCCAGCAGCTTAATAGGGAGCGGGGGCGAGACCCAGTACTTC. Protein product: CASSLIGSGGETQYF. The complete variable domain, with remaining parts taken from reference TRBV5-1 and TRBJ2-5, reads KAGVTQTPRYLIKTRGQQVTLSCSPISGHRSVSWYQQTPGQGLQFLFEYFSETQRNKGNFPGRFSGRQFSNSRSEMNVSTLELGDSALYLCASSLIGSGGETQYFGPGTRLLVL.

The rearrangement links TRBV30 to TRBJ2-1, with 8 bases fitting TRBD1. After removal of 3 bases from V and 9 bases from J, the junction contained 13 bases not matched to a gene. This CDR3 has 15 residues. The germline V gene encodes CDR1 GTSNPN and CDR2 SVGIG (reference sequence). This CDR3 reads CAWRLGTGRLTEQFF. CDR3 sequence (DNA): TGTGCCTGGAGGCTAGGGACAGGTAGGCTCACTGAGCAGTTCTTC.

This clone has ten or more counts. The V and J genes are TRBV28 and TRBJ2-4, with D possibly TRBD2 on 6 matching bases. This CDR3 is 18 amino acids long. V lost 1 base and J lost 0, with 16 bases in between. Germline CDR1 reads MDHEN; CDR2 reads SYDVKM. The CDR3 DNA follows: TGTGCCAGCAGTTTATTTGGGTCGGGGGTATTAGCCAAAAACATTCAGTACTTC. It specifies CASSLFGSGVLAKNIQYF.

V gene TRBV19 combines with J gene TRBJ2-1; D remains ambiguous. This CDR3 contains 16 residues. Germline V lookup: CDR1 LNHDA, CDR2 SQIVND (reference sequence). Trimming shortened V by 4 bases and J by 0 bases, and 13 bases separated the two germline ends. This chain's CDR3 is CASSRQPGSSYNEQFF. In DNA form, the CDR3 reads TGTGCCAGTAGTAGGCAACCTGGTAGCTCCTACAATGAGCAGTTCTTC.

The chain links TRBV27 to TRBJ1-5; D is perhaps TRBD1 (5 bases). V lost 6 bases, J lost 6 bases, and 21 bases lay in between. This CDR3 comprises 16 residues. The germline gives CDR1 MNHEY, CDR2 SMNVEV (reference sequence). The CDR3 here is CASSPAGVQGFQPQHF. For the CDR3, the DNA is TGTGCCAGCAGCCCTGCGGGGGTTCAGGGCTTTCAGCCCCAGCATTTT.

The chain joins TRBV7-2 to TRBJ1-4; 9 bases are shared with TRBD1. Germline V lookup: CDR1 SGHTA, CDR2 FQGNSA. Trimming took 5 bases from V and 6 from J; bases not matched to a gene: 7. CDR3 length: 15 residues. The CDR3 coding sequence is TGTGCCAGCAGCAGAGCAACAGGGGGCGATGAAAAACTGTTTTTT. It yields the protein CASSRATGGDEKLFF.

The V call is TRBV7-2, the J call TRBJ1-6; D perhaps matches TRBD1 (5 bases). CDR1 and CDR2 from the germline V gene are SGHTA and FQGNSA. Deletions cut 5 bases from V and 4 bases from J, with 15 bases between. CDR3 length: 16 residues. The CDR3 DNA reads as TGTGCCAGCAGCCCCCAGGGAGGTGGTTATAATTCACCCCTCCACTTT. It yields the protein CASSPQGGGYNSPLHF.

This clone was counted once. The rearrangement links TRBV30 to TRBJ2-1; 8 bases are shared with TRBD2. CDR1 is GTSNPN, CDR2 SVGIG, per germline (reference sequence). The CDR3 consists of 17 residues. V shed 0 bases and J 2 bases; nucleotides not matched to a gene: 9. CDR3 nucleotide sequence: TGTGCCTGGAGTGTACAGCGGACTAGCCGAACCTACAATGAGCAGTTCTTC. Protein: CAWSVQRTSRTYNEQFF.

This chain uses TRBV13 with TRBJ2-5; D is unclear. Trimming shortened V by 6 bases and J by 2 bases, and 7 bases separated the two germline ends. From germline, CDR1 is PRHDT and CDR2 FYEKMQ (reference sequence). This CDR3 has 12 residues. CDR3 sequence reads: CASSYSQETQYF. Here the CDR3 DNA reads TGTGCCAGCAGTTACTCGCAAGAGACCCAGTACTTC.

The table lists this clone with a count of one. V is TRBV7-2 and J is TRBJ2-1; unclear D gene. Trimming stripped 3 bases from V and 10 bases from J, with 13 bases between. Germline CDR1 SGHTA, CDR2 FQGNSA. The CDR3 contains 13 residues. CDR3 nucleotide sequence: TGTGCCAGCAGCTTGTCATACTCATGGGAGCAGTTCTTC. Translated: CASSLSYSWEQFF.

This clone was picked up a small number of times. The genes are TRBV7-8 and TRBJ2-5; D might be TRBD1 or TRBD2, each matching 5 bases. Trimming removed 2 bases at V and 5 bases at J, with 18 bases between. Germline loops: CDR1 SGHVS, CDR2 FQNEAQ. The CDR3 extends over 16 amino acids. CDR3 region: CASSLFAGTEGETQYF. CDR3 nucleotides: TGTGCCAGCAGCTTATTTGCAGGGACCGAGGGGGAGACCCAGTACTTC.